These 14 T cell receptor beta chains originate from one sample sequenced in a study of blood T cell repertoires in COVID-19. The protocol was immunoSEQ multiplex PCR, while the TCRdb copy is restricted to in-frame clones and leaves out a portion. The repertoire includes a few hundred thousand clones, 65% to 90% of them detected once, and roughly 1.4% sits in the top ten. The sample comprised peripheral blood. All receptors come from a woman in her thirties or forties who had recovered from COVID-19.

This clone was counted between two and nine times. Here the CDR3 reads CASSVQGETQYF. In DNA form, the CDR3 reads TGTGCCAGCAGCGTACAGGGAGAGACCCAGTACTTC. V is TRBV7-2 and J is TRBJ2-5; a weak D match, TRBD1 (6 bases). V was shortened by 5 bases and J by 4 bases, with 8 bases between the two germline ends. The CDR3 has 12 residues. Germline CDR1 reads SGHTA; CDR2 reads FQGNSA.

The chain recombines TRBV12-3 or TRBV12-4 with TRBJ1-5, with D possibly matching TRBD1 (6 bases). Trimming removed 5 bases at V and 7 bases at J, with 12 bases between. The CDR3 consists of 13 residues. CDR3 in DNA: TGTGCCAGCAGTCAAGGGGGTGGACAGCCCCAGCATTTT. Its protein product is CASSQGGGQPQHF.

The chain links TRBV7-2 to TRBJ2-7; D may be TRBD2 (5 bases). The V end lost 1 base, the J end lost 0 bases, and 10 bases lay between the germline ends. Germline assignment: CDR1 SGHTA and CDR2 FQGNSA. CDR3 length equals 15 residues. The chain's CDR3 is CASSLVPGYSYEQYF. In DNA form, the CDR3 reads TGTGCCAGCAGCTTAGTACCGGGGTACTCCTACGAGCAGTACTTC.

This chain connects TRBV5-1 to TRBJ2-5; TRBD2 matches at 12 bases. V lost 6 bases, J lost 5 bases, and 5 bases stayed unmatched. The CDR3 runs 14 residues. CDR1 SGHRS and CDR2 YFSETQ come from the germline V gene. This CDR3 is CASTTSGGPETQYF. The CDR3 coding sequence is TGCGCCAGCACGACTAGCGGGGGTCCGGAGACCCAGTACTTC.

CDR3 region: CASSQTSRWTEAFF. In DNA form, the CDR3 reads TGTGCCAGCAGCCAAACGTCTAGGTGGACTGAAGCTTTCTTT. The chain carries TRBV3-1 (or the pseudogene TRBV3-2) and TRBJ1-1; no reliable D call. With 2 bases removed from V and 5 bases from J, the gap between germline ends came to 12 bases. CDR1 is LGHDT and CDR2 is YNNKEL in the germline V gene (reference sequence). This CDR3 has 14 residues.

V usage is TRBV10-3 and J usage is TRBJ1-4, with D uncertain. The CDR3 consists of 13 residues. Trimming took 6 bases from V and 5 from J, leaving 10 bases between them. Germline CDR1 ENHRY, CDR2 SYGVKD. Written as DNA, the CDR3 is TGTGCCATCAGGGCGGACTGGAATGAAAAACTGTTTTTT. Protein sequence: CAIRADWNEKLFF.

This sequence joins TRBV6-5 and TRBJ2-7; TRBD1 aligns across 9 bases. Germline trimming cut 2 bases from V and 2 bases from J; bases unmatched to any gene: 7. Germline V gives CDR1 MNHEY, CDR2 SVGAGI. The CDR3 has 16 residues. CDR3 region: CASSYTAGTGPYEQYF. CDR3 bases: TGTGCCAGCAGTTACACAGCCGGGACAGGGCCCTACGAGCAGTACTTC.

The rearrangement joins TRBV19 to TRBJ2-5, with 8 nucleotides matching TRBD1. V was clipped by 5 bases and J by 1 base; unmatched bases: 12. The germline V gene encodes CDR1 LNHDA and CDR2 SQIVND (reference sequence). The CDR3 contains 17 residues. The CDR3 nucleotides are TGTGCCAGTAGTCATAAGACAGGGGAACCCCTCCAAGAGACCCAGTACTTC. It specifies CASSHKTGEPLQETQYF. Together with reference TRBV19 and TRBJ2-5, the CDR3 gives the full variable domain: DGGITQSPKYLFRKEGQNVTLSCEQNLNHDAMYWYRQDPGQGLRLIYYSQIVNDFQKGDIAEGYSVSREKKESFPLTVTSAQKNPTAFYLCASSHKTGEPLQETQYFGPGTRLLVL.

This clone has just a few counts. The V gene is TRBV4-3, the J gene TRBJ1-2; D may be TRBD1 (6 bases). This CDR3 has 13 residues. The germline CDR1 and CDR2 sequences are LGHNA and YSLEER. V lost 2 bases and J lost 8, with 12 bases in between. The CDR3 DNA follows: TGCGCCAGCAGCCAATATTACAGGGACGGCTACACCTTC. Amino acid sequence: CASSQYYRDGYTF.

V is TRBV28 and J is TRBJ2-5, with 9 bases identical to TRBD1. This CDR3 is 13 amino acids long. Germline CDR1 and CDR2: MDHEN and SYDVKM. V lost 6 bases and J lost 4; bases outside the gene matches: 3. The CDR3 bases are TGTGCCAGCAGCACAGGGGGCGGAGAGACCCAGTACTTC. Translating gives CASSTGGGETQYF. Complete variable domain (other parts from reference TRBV28 and TRBJ2-5): DVKVTQSSRYLVKRTGEKVFLECVQDMDHENMFWYRQDPGLGLRLIYFSYDVKMKEKGDIPEGYSVSREKKERFSLILESASTNQTSMYLCASSTGGGETQYFGPGTRLLVL.

The chain uses TRBV27 and TRBJ2-7; maybe TRBD2 (5 bases). This CDR3 is 12 amino acids long. Per the germline V gene, CDR1 is MNHEY and CDR2 is SMNVEV (reference sequence). V was clipped by 6 bases and J by 4 bases, with 10 bases between them. CDR3 nucleotide sequence: TGTGCCAGCAGGAATGAGGGATACGAGCAGTACTTC. This encodes CASRNEGYEQYF.

The chain links TRBV7-2 to TRBJ2-7, with a possible D match to TRBD2 (5 bases). Trimming removed 1 base at V and 5 bases at J, with 15 bases between. The V gene's germline CDR1 is SGHTA and CDR2 FQGNSA. The CDR3 is made up of 15 amino acids. This CDR3 is CASSLVGDPANEQYF. The CDR3 coding sequence is TGTGCCAGCAGCTTAGTGGGAGACCCGGCCAACGAGCAGTACTTC.

The genes are TRBV7-2 and TRBJ2-5, with 11 bases identical to TRBD2. J was trimmed by 2 bases and V by 5 bases; bases with no gene match: 7. The CDR3 runs to 16 residues. The germline gives CDR1 SGHTA, CDR2 FQGNSA. DNA of the CDR3: TGTGCCAGCAGCCCCTCTAGCGGGGGGACACAAGAGACCCAGTACTTC. Its translation: CASSPSSGGTQETQYF.

The chain links TRBV5-1 to TRBJ2-5, with D possibly TRBD1 on 6 matching bases. Germline loops: CDR1 SGHRS, CDR2 YFSETQ. The CDR3 runs 15 residues. The V end was cut by 0 bases, the J end by 4 bases, with 13 bases between. The CDR3: CASSLGQGYSETQYF. The CDR3 DNA reads TGCGCCAGCAGCTTGGGTCAGGGGTATTCAGAGACCCAGTACTTC. Drawing the rest from reference TRBV5-1 and TRBJ2-5, the complete variable domain is KAGVTQTPRYLIKTRGQQVTLSCSPISGHRSVSWYQQTPGQGLQFLFEYFSETQRNKGNFPGRFSGRQFSNSRSEMNVSTLELGDSALYLCASSLGQGYSETQYFGPGTRLLVL.